This passage covers 3 T cell receptor beta chains from one sample sequenced in a study of a mutant IDH1 vaccine in newly diagnosed glioma. This table comes from immunoSEQ multiplex PCR, and its TCRdb copy is limited to in-frame clones, with some not included. The sample records about 65,000 clones, 70% to 90% being singletons. Their specific antigens are unknown. Time point defined: week 23, last vaccination. Vaccination used 300 ug of mutant IDH1 20-mer peptide per dose, with topical imiquimod. The sequencing here drew on PBMCs, taken from a glioma patient whose treatment included an IDH1 peptide vaccine. The receptor set was obtained from a man aged 25 to 40 with glioma.

The genes are TRBV29-1 and TRBJ2-7; the D is unclear. Trimming cost V 0 bases and J 0 bases, with 12 bases left between them. CDR1 SQVTM and CDR2 ANQGSEA come from the germline V gene. The CDR3 has 15 amino acids. CDR3 sequence (DNA): TGCAGCGTTGAAGATTCGGGCGTAGACTCCTACGAGCAGTACTTC. As protein: CSVEDSGVDSYEQYF.

This clone was counted a few times. This chain links TRBV19 with TRBJ2-1; D is ambiguous. This CDR3 contains 14 residues. Germline-derived CDR1 and CDR2 are LNHDA and SQIVND (reference sequence). The V end lost 3 bases, the J end lost 5 bases, and 11 bases lay between the germline ends. The DNA for the CDR3 is TGTGCCAGTAGTATGAGCCAACTCAACAATGAGCAGTTCTTC. This translates into CASSMSQLNNEQFF. Drawing the rest from reference TRBV19 and TRBJ2-1, the complete variable domain is DGGITQSPKYLFRKEGQNVTLSCEQNLNHDAMYWYRQDPGQGLRLIYYSQIVNDFQKGDIAEGYSVSREKKESFPLTVTSAQKNPTAFYLCASSMSQLNNEQFFGPGTRLTVL.

V and J are TRBV30 and TRBJ2-2; 9 bases are a match to TRBD1. CDR3 length equals 14 residues. V trimming: 1 base; J trimming: 10 bases; junction bases outside the gene matches: 7. Germline V gene lookup returns CDR1 GTSNPN and CDR2 SVGIG (reference sequence). The CDR3 here is CAWSGGTGSVELFF. The CDR3 DNA sequence: TGTGCCTGGAGTGGGGGGACAGGGAGCGTGGAGCTGTTTTTT.